The rows below give T cell receptor beta chains drawn from one sample of a study of shared clonotypes between healthy human individuals. Profiled with immunoSEQ multiplex PCR; TCRdb holds only in-frame clones, not every one. The table shows 800,000 or so clones, with 95% to 97% occurring only once. Sequenced: naive CD8+ T cells sorted from blood. The receptors come from a man aged 25-45 years in good health. CDR3s include the opening cysteine and the closing phenylalanine or tryptophan. The D gene is left open where the match is weak. Size is omitted from some rows. Given values are once, few, many or a class for expanded clones.

j_call,d_call,clone_size,v_call,cdr3_nt,cdr3_aa
TRBJ2-7,NA,NA,TRBV3-2,TGTGCCAGCGGGAACGAGCAGTACTTC,CASGNEQYF
TRBJ2-3,NA,NA,TRBV11-2,TGTGCCAGCAGCTTAGAGTTTGGTAGCCTCAATCGGGGGGATACGCAGTATTTT,CASSLEFGSLNRGDTQYF
TRBJ1-4,NA,NA,TRBV4-3,TGCGCCAGCAGCCAAGAAGCCCACGCTGTTGACGGAAAACTGTTTTTT,CASSQEAHAVDGKLFF
TRBJ2-3,NA,NA,TRBV7-9,TGTGCCAGCAGCCCGCGGGACACCGATACGCAGTATTTT,CASSPRDTDTQYF
TRBJ1-5,NA,NA,TRBV27,TGTGCCAGCAGTTTGGGAGGGCCAGGTCAGCCCCAGCATTTT,CASSLGGPGQPQHF
TRBJ2-3,NA,once,TRBV27,TGTGCCAGCAGTTTATGGAGCACAGATACGCAGTATTTT,CASSLWSTDTQYF
TRBJ2-7,NA,NA,TRBV2,TGTGCCAGCAGTGGGTCCTACGAGCAGTACTTC,CASSGSYEQYF
TRBJ2-2,NA,NA,TRBV29-1,TGCAGCGTGACCCCTCCTAACACCGGGGAGCTGTTTTTT,CSVTPPNTGELFF
TRBJ1-4,NA,NA,TRBV4-1,TGCGCCAGCAGCCTCCTGGACAGTGGGGATGAAAAACTGTTTTTT,CASSLLDSGDEKLFF
TRBJ1-2,NA,NA,TRBV6-6,TGTGCCACGCTCTTCAGGGACAAGCTTTATGGCTACACCTTC,CATLFRDKLYGYTF
TRBJ1-3,NA,once,TRBV7-9,TGTGCCAGCAGCTTAGATGTGTGGGGTACTGGAAACACCATATATTTT,CASSLDVWGTGNTIYF
TRBJ1-5,NA,NA,TRBV4-1,TGCGCCAGCAGCCAAGATACAGCATCTCAGCCCCAGCATTTT,CASSQDTASQPQHF
TRBJ1-4,NA,NA,TRBV14,TGTGCCAGCAGCCATTTAAGGACAACCTCTAATGAAAAACTGTTTTTT,CASSHLRTTSNEKLFF
TRBJ2-7,TRBD1,NA,TRBV9,TGTGCCAGCAGCCCGGGACAGAGAACCTACGAGCAGTACTTC,CASSPGQRTYEQYF
TRBJ2-1,NA,NA,TRBV28,TGTGCCAGCAGTTCGGCCCACACAAACAATGAGCAGTTCTTC,CASSSAHTNNEQFF
TRBJ2-7,TRBD1,NA,TRBV2,TGTGCCAGCAGTGAAGACAGGGGCCGCTCCTACGAGCAGTACTTC,CASSEDRGRSYEQYF
TRBJ2-2,TRBD1,NA,TRBV9,TGTGCCAGCAACCCGGGACAGGGGAAAACTAACACCGGGGAGCTGTTTTTT,CASNPGQGKTNTGELFF
TRBJ1-2,NA,NA,TRBV30,TGTGCCTGCTGGGACGAAAACTATGGCTACACCTTC,CACWDENYGYTF
TRBJ2-1,TRBD2,NA,TRBV7-9,TGTGCCAGCAGCGCGACCGGGGGGGTGGTTGGCAATGAGCAGTTCTTC,CASSATGGVVGNEQFF
TRBJ1-5,NA,NA,TRBV30,TGTGCCTGGAGTGACCACCTCAATCAGCCCCAGCATTTT,CAWSDHLNQPQHF
TRBJ2-3,NA,NA,TRBV19,TGTGCCAGTAGCTCTAGTTCCACAGATACGCAGTATTTT,CASSSSSTDTQYF
TRBJ2-7,TRBD2,NA,TRBV6-6,TGTGCCCACACGGGGGGGCCCCCGGTCAACGAGCAGTACTTC,CAHTGGPPVNEQYF
TRBJ2-7,TRBD2,NA,TRBV7-2,TGTGCCAGCAGCCGACTAGCGGAGCTCTACGAGCAGTACTTC,CASSRLAELYEQYF
TRBJ1-5,NA,few,TRBV7-9,TGTGCCAGCAGCTTAGAGATGGAGGGGAATGGGGCCAATCAGCCCCAGCATTTT,CASSLEMEGNGANQPQHF
TRBJ1-1,TRBD1,few,TRBV5-4,TGTGCCAGCAGCCCGGGGGCCCAGGGGGCCACTGAAGCTTTCTTT,CASSPGAQGATEAFF
TRBJ1-1,NA,NA,TRBV29-1,TGCAGCGTTCTGGCCGTGGATCGCGCTGAAGCTTTCTTT,CSVLAVDRAEAFF
TRBJ2-6,TRBD2,NA,TRBV9,TGTGCCAGCGGCGGGACTAGTGGCTCTGGGGCCAACGTCCTGACTTTC,CASGGTSGSGANVLTF
TRBJ2-5,NA,NA,TRBV5-1,TGCGCCAGCAGCTGGTCATTCGGGGACCAAGAGACCCAGTACTTC,CASSWSFGDQETQYF
TRBJ1-1,NA,NA,TRBV10-2,TGCGCCAGCAGTGCTTCAGGCATGAACACTGAAGCTTTCTTT,CASSASGMNTEAFF
TRBJ2-5,TRBD1,NA,TRBV5-6,TGTGCCAGCAGCCGGACAGGGAAAGAGACCCAGTACTTC,CASSRTGKETQYF
TRBJ2-7,NA,NA,TRBV13,TGTGCCAGCAGCTTAGGGACTATGCCCTACGAGCAGTACTTC,CASSLGTMPYEQYF
TRBJ1-5,NA,NA,TRBV5-5,TGTGCCAGCAGCTTTTTTCAGGGACAGCCCCAGCATTTT,CASSFFQGQPQHF
TRBJ2-1,NA,once,TRBV27,TGTGCCAGCAGTCAGGACTTCTCCTCCTACAATGAGCAGTTCTTC,CASSQDFSSYNEQFF
TRBJ1-1,NA,NA,TRBV29-1,TGCAGCGTGACCCGGGACGGTCGTAACACTGAAGCTTTCTTT,CSVTRDGRNTEAFF
TRBJ2-7,TRBD1,once,TRBV2,TGTGCCAGCCGACAGGGGGCTTACGAGCAGTACTTC,CASRQGAYEQYF
TRBJ2-5,TRBD2,NA,TRBV29-1,TGCAGCGTTACGCCGGGACTAGCGGGAGAGACCCAGTACTTC,CSVTPGLAGETQYF
TRBJ2-3,TRBD2,NA,TRBV9,TGTGCCAGCAGTGATGGGACTAGCGGTCGCACAGATACGCAGTATTTT,CASSDGTSGRTDTQYF
TRBJ1-1,NA,NA,TRBV7-2,TGTGCCAGCAGCTTATCCACCCCAGAGAACACTGAAGCTTTCTTT,CASSLSTPENTEAFF
TRBJ2-1,NA,NA,TRBV5-1,TGCGCCAGCAGTCAGCCAGAGAACAATGAGCAGTTCTTC,CASSQPENNEQFF
TRBJ1-4,NA,NA,TRBV30,TGTGCCGGACAGACAGGAGAAGAAAAACTGTTTTTT,CAGQTGEEKLFF
TRBJ2-3,TRBD2,NA,TRBV9,TGTGCCAGCAGCGTTACGTCGGGCAGACTAGCGAAAAATAGCACAGATACGCAGTATTTT,CASSVTSGRLAKNSTDTQYF
TRBJ2-7,TRBD1,once,TRBV27,TGTGCCAGCAGCCCCGGGACAGGGCCCTTCGAGCAGTACTTC,CASSPGTGPFEQYF
TRBJ1-3,NA,NA,TRBV28,TGTGCCAGCAGGGCTGGGACTCCGGGATACTCTGGAAACACCATATATTTT,CASRAGTPGYSGNTIYF
TRBJ2-1,TRBD2,NA,TRBV5-1,TGCGCCAGCAGCTTGATCCAGCGGGAGTTCGATGAGCAGTTCTTC,CASSLIQREFDEQFF
TRBJ2-7,TRBD1,once,TRBV7-6,TGTGCCAGCAGCTTAGCGACAGGGGGCCACTACGAGCAGTACTTC,CASSLATGGHYEQYF
TRBJ2-7,NA,NA,TRBV7-8,TGTGCCAGCAGCTTATTTAGCACCATGATCTACGAGCAGTACTTC,CASSLFSTMIYEQYF